A single sample gave rise to the 12 T cell receptor beta chains below, sequenced in a study of blood T cells in healthy people across ages. Then a second PCR, running about 6 to 11 cycles, was carried out with a sample-barcoded 5' primer and a J-beta primer mix. Via MiXCR, TCRdb re-called the 5' RACE reads, giving one row per CDR3 protein. The table records about 1.6 million distinct CDR3 sequences, around 35% of them present only once. Specimen: blood. These receptors originate from a woman aged 25 to 45 in good health.

This clonotype was seen only a few times. The rearrangement joins TRBV6-5 to TRBJ2-7, with TRBD1 matching 7 bases. V trimming: 5 bases; J trimming: 2 bases; junction bases outside the gene matches: 6. The CDR3 covers 14 residues. The germline V gene encodes CDR1 MNHEY and CDR2 SVGAGI. The DNA of the CDR3 is TGTGCCAGCAGTCGACAGGGTTTTGCCTACGAGCAGTACTTC. Its protein is CASSRQGFAYEQYF.

This clonotype was detected a few times. The CDR3: CASSVGGEPSTDTQYF. CDR3 coding DNA: TGTGCCAGCAGCGTAGGGGGGGAACCTAGCACAGATACGCAGTATTTT. The rearrangement links TRBV9 to TRBJ2-3, with D possibly being TRBD2 (6 bases). The CDR3 sequence is 16 residues long. V lost 0 bases to trimming and J lost 0 bases, with 11 bases between them. The germline gives CDR1 SGDLS, CDR2 YYNGEE.

V and J are TRBV4-1 and TRBJ1-1; possibly TRBD1 for D (5 bases). Germline lookup yields CDR1 MGHRA and CDR2 YSYEKL. The CDR3 extends over 17 amino acids. V was shortened by 1 base and J by 0 bases, with 15 bases between the two germline ends. The CDR3 DNA follows: TGCGCCAGCAGCCAAGTCCGTCTGGGGGTGGTGAACACTGAAGCTTTCTTT. Translation gives CASSQVRLGVVNTEAFF.

As concerns this clonotype: The CDR3 end shows no conserved phenylalanine or tryptophan, and so a read error is likely. The CDR3 DNA is TGTGCCAGCAGTTACTCGATAGGGGGGATGGGGGTCTCCTACGAGCAGTACTTA. Its protein product is CASSYSIGGMGVSYEQYL. V and J are TRBV6-5 and TRBJ2-7, with D tentatively TRBD1 or TRBD2 (6 bases each). Germline values: CDR1 MNHEY, CDR2 SVGAGI. Trimming took off 0 bases at V and 0 bases at J, with 18 bases between the two ends. CDR3 length equals 18 residues.

This clonotype occurred a few times. This sequence joins TRBV6-4 and TRBJ2-5; D is perhaps TRBD1 (6 bases). Trimming took off 5 bases at V and 3 bases at J, with 10 bases between the two ends. Germline lookup yields CDR1 MRHNA and CDR2 SNTAGT. This CDR3 comprises 13 residues. CDR3 sequence (DNA): TGTGCCAGCAGTCTGGACAGTAAAGAGACCCAGTACTTC. It is translated as CASSLDSKETQYF.

This clonotype was picked up a small number of times. The J gene is TRBJ2-1, the V gene TRBV12-5; 8 nucleotides match TRBD2. This CDR3 region has 17 residues. The trim removed 4 bases at V and 4 bases at J, leaving 12 bases unmatched. CDR1 and CDR2 (germline): LGHNT, FRNRAP. The CDR3 loop is CASGSAIKAGGYNEQFF. In DNA, the CDR3 is TGTGCTAGTGGTTCGGCAATAAAGGCGGGGGGATACAATGAGCAGTTCTTC.

This chain links TRBV28 with TRBJ1-5, with 7 bases that match TRBD1. V gave up 6 bases and J gave up 6 bases; unmatched junction bases: 17. Germline V gives CDR1 MDHEN, CDR2 SYDVKM. The CDR3 is made up of 17 amino acids. The CDR3 reads CASRPQGGFNSGQPQHF. CDR3 in DNA: TGTGCCAGCAGACCCCAGGGGGGATTTAACTCGGGTCAGCCCCAGCATTTT.

This chain links TRBV11-2 with TRBJ1-2, with D unclear. The CDR3 contains 12 residues. Germline V gene sequence: CDR1 SGHAT, CDR2 FQNNGV. Trimming cost V 1 base and J 8 bases, with 8 bases left between them. CDR3 residues: CASSLVGSGYTF. The CDR3, as DNA: TGTGCCAGCAGCTTAGTGGGGTCGGGCTACACCTTC.

Written as DNA, the CDR3 is TGCGCCAGCAGCCAAGTAGCCAGTTATGGCTACACCTTC. Translating gives CASSQVASYGYTF. The rearrangement joins TRBV4-1 to TRBJ1-2; D remains unclear. Trimming shortened V by 1 base and J by 5 bases, and 8 bases separated the two germline ends. The CDR3 extends over 13 amino acids. Germline V lookup: CDR1 MGHRA, CDR2 YSYEKL.

The chain uses TRBV7-3 and TRBJ1-2; no clear D gene. The germline V gene encodes CDR1 SGHTA and CDR2 FQGTGA. The CDR3 spans 13 residues. Trimming stripped 5 bases from V and 5 bases from J, with 12 bases between. CDR3 in amino acids: CASSPRTVYGYTF. The CDR3 nucleotides are TGTGCCAGCAGCCCCAGGACCGTATATGGCTACACCTTC.

This clonotype showed up many times. The rearrangement joins TRBV7-2 to TRBJ2-7, with 12 bases identical to TRBD1. The CDR3 runs to 15 residues. The germline CDR1 and CDR2 sequences are SGHTA and FQGNSA. J gave up 7 bases and V 5 bases, and 9 bases lay outside the gene matches. CDR3: CASSVGTGGAKEQYF. CDR3 bases: TGTGCCAGCAGCGTGGGGACAGGGGGCGCGAAGGAGCAGTACTTC. The full variable domain, with the rest looked up from reference TRBV7-2 and TRBJ2-7, is GAGVSQSPSNKVTEKGKDVELRCDPISGHTALYWYRQSLGQGLEFLIYFQGNSAPDKSGLPSDRFSAERTGGSVSTLTIQRTQQEDSAVYLCASSVGTGGAKEQYFGPGTRLTVT.

This clonotype was seen more than once but under ten times. The chain links TRBV20-1 to TRBJ2-7, with 7 bases that match TRBD1. CDR1 DFQATT and CDR2 SNEGSKA come from the germline V gene (reference sequence). The CDR3 is 14 residues long. Losses at the gene ends were 7 bases for V and 2 bases for J; bases not matched to a gene: 11. The CDR3 sequence: CSVPPDRETYEQYF. CDR3 nucleotides: TGCAGTGTCCCGCCCGACAGGGAGACCTACGAGCAGTACTTC.